Each of the 20 T cell receptor beta chains below was sequenced from the same sample in a study of T cell responses to AZD1222 COVID-19 vaccine. Sequencing was performed with immunoSEQ multiplex PCR; in TCRdb, only in-frame clones are kept and a portion is missing. Of 150,000 to 250,000 clones listed, approximately 93% are singletons. The material sequenced was peripheral blood, taken 28 days after the second AZD1222 dose. The receptors here all came from an adult who received the AZD1222 COVID-19 vaccine.

V usage is TRBV6-1 and J usage is TRBJ1-2; 7 bases fit TRBD1. There are 15 residues in the CDR3. V lost 2 bases, J lost 3 bases, and 6 bases stayed unmatched. Germline V gives CDR1 MNHNS, CDR2 SASEGT. The CDR3 spells CASSEWAQGYYGYTF. CDR3 in DNA: TGTGCCAGCAGTGAATGGGCACAGGGGTACTATGGCTACACCTTC.

This clone was seen just once. The chain recombines TRBV11-2 with TRBJ2-1; D may be TRBD1 (5 bases). Trimming cost V 1 base and J 5 bases, with 9 bases left between them. CDR3 length: 14 amino acids. CDR1 is SGHAT, CDR2 FQNNGV, per germline. The CDR3 coding sequence is TGTGCCAGCAGCTTAGGTGCGACAGACAATGAGCAGTTCTTC. This translates into CASSLGATDNEQFF. Full variable domain (remainder filled in from reference TRBV11-2 and TRBJ2-1): EAGVAQSPRYKIIEKRQSVAFWCNPISGHATLYWYQQILGQGPKLLIQFQNNGVVDDSQLPKDRFSAERLKGVDSTLKIQPAKLEDSAVYLCASSLGATDNEQFFGPGTRLTVL.

V usage is TRBV7-2 and J usage is TRBJ1-1; D gene ambiguous. Germline V gene lookup returns CDR1 SGHTA and CDR2 FQGNSA. The CDR3 runs 13 residues. V dropped 5 bases and J dropped 0 bases, with 7 bases sitting between them. The CDR3 DNA is TGTGCCAGCAGCCCGCACATGAACACTGAAGCTTTCTTT. Amino acid sequence: CASSPHMNTEAFF.

V is TRBV7-9 and J is TRBJ1-4; D remains ambiguous. This CDR3 is 15 amino acids long. V lost 7 bases to trimming and J lost 4 bases, with 16 bases between them. Per the germline V gene, CDR1 is SEHNR and CDR2 is FQNEAQ (reference sequence). CDR3 in amino acids: CASTLESAFNEKLFF. The CDR3 DNA sequence: TGTGCCAGCACCCTGGAGAGTGCCTTTAATGAAAAACTGTTTTTT.

This clone has a handful of counts. The chain uses TRBV12-3 or TRBV12-4 and TRBJ1-1; D is unclear. The CDR3 has 11 residues. Trimming cost V 3 bases and J 9 bases, with 8 bases left between them. The CDR3 loop reads CASSFDKKAFF. CDR3 sequence (DNA): TGTGCCAGCAGTTTCGACAAGAAAGCTTTCTTT.

The V and J genes are TRBV7-2 and TRBJ1-5; a possible D gene is TRBD1 (5 bases). The CDR3 contains 14 residues. V lost 5 bases to trimming and J lost 6 bases, with 14 bases between them. Germline CDR1 is SGHTA and CDR2 is FQGNSA. CDR3 sequence (DNA): TGTGCCAGCAGCCGGGGACTGCCCGGTCAGCCCCAGCATTTT. As protein: CASSRGLPGQPQHF. The full variable domain, with the rest looked up from reference TRBV7-2 and TRBJ1-5, is GAGVSQSPSNKVTEKGKDVELRCDPISGHTALYWYRQSLGQGLEFLIYFQGNSAPDKSGLPSDRFSAERTGGSVSTLTIQRTQQEDSAVYLCASSRGLPGQPQHFGDGTRLSIL.

The rearrangement links TRBV28 to TRBJ2-3; D uncertain. The CDR3 is 14 residues long. Trimming took 5 bases from V and 5 from J, leaving 14 bases between them. Germline-derived CDR1 and CDR2 are MDHEN and SYDVKM. The CDR3 region is CASSQPLVGDTQYF. As DNA, the CDR3 is TGTGCCAGCAGTCAACCGCTGGTGGGAGATACGCAGTATTTT.

This clone appeared once. The V call is TRBV5-1, the J call TRBJ1-1; 7 bases match TRBD1. The germline V gene has CDR1 SGHRS and CDR2 YFSETQ. J lost 6 bases, V lost 2 bases, and 4 bases had no gene match. This CDR3 region has 13 residues. CDR3 nucleotide sequence: TGCGCCAGCAGCTTAGGGACAGACGCTGAAGCTTTCTTT. It translates to CASSLGTDAEAFF.

The chain recombines TRBV28 with TRBJ1-2, with 12 bases matching TRBD1. Germline V gives CDR1 MDHEN, CDR2 SYDVKM. This CDR3 region has 15 residues. Germline trimming cut 1 base from V and 8 bases from J; bases unmatched to any gene: 5. CDR3 amino acids: CASSLSGTGGRGYTF. CDR3 nucleotides: TGTGCCAGCAGTTTATCCGGGACAGGGGGCCGCGGCTACACCTTC.

V and J are TRBV6-5 and TRBJ1-5, with D possibly matching TRBD1 (6 bases). The CDR3 covers 14 residues. The V and J ends lost 6 bases and 2 bases respectively, with 11 bases between them. Germline CDR1 reads MNHEY; CDR2 reads SVGAGI. The CDR3 DNA reads TGTGCCAGCAGCAGGGGAGCGGGCAATCAGCCCCAGCATTTT. Protein: CASSRGAGNQPQHF.

V is TRBV6-5 and J is TRBJ2-2; a possible D gene is TRBD1 (5 bases). Per the germline V gene, CDR1 is MNHEY and CDR2 is SVGAGI. The V end lost 10 bases, the J end lost 7 bases, and 16 bases lay between the germline ends. The CDR3 runs 13 residues. This chain's CDR3 is CATRRQGVGELFF. The CDR3 bases are TGTGCCACCCGTCGGCAGGGTGTCGGGGAGCTGTTTTTT.

The rearrangement joins TRBV7-2 to TRBJ1-3, with a tentative D call TRBD1 (6 bases). Deletions cut 1 base from V and 4 bases from J, with 11 bases between. Germline assignment: CDR1 SGHTA and CDR2 FQGNSA. This CDR3 comprises 15 residues. CDR3 loop: CASSLVAGVGNTIYF. CDR3 DNA sequence: TGTGCCAGCAGCTTAGTGGCAGGGGTAGGAAACACCATATATTTT.

The CDR3 spells CASSYRRRPANEKLFF. As DNA, the CDR3 is TGTGCCAGCAGTTACCGTCGGCGACCAGCTAATGAAAAACTGTTTTTT. The V gene is TRBV6-5, the J gene TRBJ1-4; D gene ambiguous. CDR1 and CDR2 (germline): MNHEY, SVGAGI. Deletions cut 2 bases from V and 3 bases from J, with 13 bases between. The length of the CDR3 is 16 residues.

J is TRBJ2-2 and V is TRBV9; either TRBD1 or TRBD2 may supply D (6 bases each). Germline V gene sequence: CDR1 SGDLS, CDR2 YYNGEE. The CDR3 has 16 amino acids. The germline V and J ends were trimmed by 0 bases and 0 bases, with 9 bases remaining between them. As DNA, the CDR3 is TGTGCCAGCAGCGTAGCGGGGGCCCCGAACACCGGGGAGCTGTTTTTT. It encodes CASSVAGAPNTGELFF.

V and J are TRBV5-1 and TRBJ1-5; D gene uncertain. The CDR3 loop spans 15 amino acids. CDR1 is SGHRS, CDR2 YFSETQ, per germline. V lost 4 bases and J lost 6, with 17 bases in between. CDR3 nucleotides: TGCGCCAGCAGCCCAAAGCCTCCCCCGGGTCAGCCCCAGCATTTT. Protein: CASSPKPPPGQPQHF.

This rearrangement joins TRBV6-1 to TRBJ1-5; the D is unclear. Germline CDR1 is MNHNS and CDR2 is SASEGT. The CDR3 totals 15 residues. V lost 1 base to trimming and J lost 1 base, with 8 bases between them. CDR3: CASSEGMGSNQPQHF. In nucleotides, the CDR3 is TGTGCCAGCAGTGAAGGGATGGGAAGCAATCAGCCCCAGCATTTT.

V gene TRBV28 combines with J gene TRBJ1-2; TRBD1 is a possible D gene (5 bases). Trimming shortened V by 4 bases and J by 11 bases, and 14 bases separated the two germline ends. The CDR3 has 12 amino acids. Germline V lookup: CDR1 MDHEN, CDR2 SYDVKM. The CDR3 here is CASSWRGALYTF. CDR3 coding DNA: TGTGCCAGCAGTTGGCGCGGGGCCTTATACACCTTC.

V gene TRBV6-5 combines with J gene TRBJ1-1; maybe TRBD1 (5 bases). Deletions cut 6 bases from V and 7 bases from J, with 15 bases between. CDR3 length: 13 amino acids. Per germline, CDR1 MNHEY and CDR2 SVGAGI. This CDR3 is CASRQVGSGEAFF. CDR3 sequence (DNA): TGTGCCAGCAGACAGGTTGGGAGTGGTGAAGCTTTCTTT.

The DNA of the CDR3 is TGTGCCAGCAGTTCTACAGGAATCTCAGGTTCACCCCTCCACTTT. Residues: CASSSTGISGSPLHF. The V and J genes are TRBV27 and TRBJ1-6; tentatively, D is TRBD1 (5 bases). The CDR3 contains 15 residues. V was trimmed by 4 bases and J by 9 bases, leaving 16 bases between them. From germline, CDR1 is MNHEY and CDR2 SMNVEV (reference sequence).

V usage is TRBV7-9 and J usage is TRBJ2-2; D uncertain. The CDR3 is 14 residues long. V lost 1 base and J lost 4, with 7 bases in between. Germline V gene lookup returns CDR1 SEHNR and CDR2 FQNEAQ (reference sequence). CDR3 coding DNA: TGTGCCAGCAGCTTAGATAGGTCCACCGGGGAGCTGTTTTTT. Its protein is CASSLDRSTGELFF.